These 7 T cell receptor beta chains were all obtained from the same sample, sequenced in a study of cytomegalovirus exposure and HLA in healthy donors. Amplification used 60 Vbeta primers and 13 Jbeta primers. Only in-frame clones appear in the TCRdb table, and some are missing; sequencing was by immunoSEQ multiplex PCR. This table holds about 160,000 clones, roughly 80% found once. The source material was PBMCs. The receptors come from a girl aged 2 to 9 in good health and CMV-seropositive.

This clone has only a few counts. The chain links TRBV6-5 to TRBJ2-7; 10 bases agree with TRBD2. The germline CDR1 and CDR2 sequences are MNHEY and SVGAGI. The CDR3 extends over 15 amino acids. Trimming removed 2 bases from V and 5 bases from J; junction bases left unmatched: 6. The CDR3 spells CASSYVLAGVDEQYF. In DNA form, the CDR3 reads TGTGCCAGCAGTTACGTGCTAGCGGGAGTAGACGAGCAGTACTTC.

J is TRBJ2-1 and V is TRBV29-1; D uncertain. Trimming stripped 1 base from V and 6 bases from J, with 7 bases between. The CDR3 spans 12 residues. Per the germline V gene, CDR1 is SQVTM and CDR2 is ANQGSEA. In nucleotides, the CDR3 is TGCAGCGTTGAAGGCCAGGCCAATGAGCAGTTCTTC. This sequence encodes CSVEGQANEQFF.

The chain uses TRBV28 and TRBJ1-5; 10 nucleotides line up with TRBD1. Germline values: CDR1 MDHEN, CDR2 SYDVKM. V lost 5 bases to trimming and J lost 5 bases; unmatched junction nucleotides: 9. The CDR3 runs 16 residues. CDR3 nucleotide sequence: TGTGCCAGCAGTGGACTGGGGACAGGGGTCCATCAGCCCCAGCATTTT. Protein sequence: CASSGLGTGVHQPQHF.

For the CDR3, the DNA is TGCGCCAGCAGCTTGGCCGTGGGCGGGAAGGCTGAAGCTTTCTTT. Amino acid sequence: CASSLAVGGKAEAFF. V usage is TRBV5-1 and J usage is TRBJ1-1; D remains ambiguous. V dropped 0 bases and J dropped 6 bases, with 15 bases sitting between them. The CDR3 sequence is 15 residues long. Looked up from germline, CDR1 is SGHRS and CDR2 is YFSETQ.

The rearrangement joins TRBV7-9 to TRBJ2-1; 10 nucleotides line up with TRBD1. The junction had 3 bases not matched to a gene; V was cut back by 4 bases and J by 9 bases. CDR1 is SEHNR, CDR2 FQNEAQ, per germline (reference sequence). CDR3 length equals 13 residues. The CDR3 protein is CASSSGQGFEQFF. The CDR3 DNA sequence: TGTGCCAGCAGCTCGGGACAGGGGTTTGAGCAGTTCTTC.

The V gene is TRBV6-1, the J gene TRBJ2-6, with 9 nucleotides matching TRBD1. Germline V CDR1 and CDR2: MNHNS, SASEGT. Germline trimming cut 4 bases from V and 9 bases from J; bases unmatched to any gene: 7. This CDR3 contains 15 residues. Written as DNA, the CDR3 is TGTGCCAGCAGTGGCCCGGGACAGGGCCTCAACGTCCTGACTTTC. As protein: CASSGPGQGLNVLTF.

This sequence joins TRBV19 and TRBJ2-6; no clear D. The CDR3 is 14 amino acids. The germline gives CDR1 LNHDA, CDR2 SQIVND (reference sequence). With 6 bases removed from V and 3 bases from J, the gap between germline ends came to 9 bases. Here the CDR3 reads CASRRNLGANVLTF. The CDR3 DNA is TGTGCCAGTAGGCGGAACCTTGGGGCCAACGTCCTGACTTTC.